This T cell receptor beta chain comes out of a study of blood T cell repertoires in COVID-19. The wider study: COVID-19 samples, acute and convalescent, were from the United States, Italy and Spain. Nucleic acid was either cDNA or gDNA, and it came from T cells, B-cell-depleted T cells, or PBMCs.

The CDR3 length is 13 residues. From germline, CDR1 is SEHNR and CDR2 FQNEAQ (reference sequence). With 2 bases removed from V and 8 bases from J, the gap between germline ends came to 7 bases. In the source study's methods: Estimation of nucleated cell counts relied on the amplification of reference gene primers. The data were produced by immunoSEQ multiplex PCR, yet TCRdb's version contains in-frame clones alone and is incomplete. For V, J and clone size, that table is used; D and trimming come from the DNA. The table shows roughly 410,000 clones, with approximately 89% occurring only once. The V gene is TRBV7-9, the J gene TRBJ1-6; D is ambiguous. The source material was peripheral blood. This sequence originates from a woman aged 55-69 years with COVID-19, enrolled during active disease. The CDR3 bases are TGTGCCAGCAGCTTACCGCGAGATTCACCCCTCCACTTT. Translating it yields CASSLPRDSPLHF.